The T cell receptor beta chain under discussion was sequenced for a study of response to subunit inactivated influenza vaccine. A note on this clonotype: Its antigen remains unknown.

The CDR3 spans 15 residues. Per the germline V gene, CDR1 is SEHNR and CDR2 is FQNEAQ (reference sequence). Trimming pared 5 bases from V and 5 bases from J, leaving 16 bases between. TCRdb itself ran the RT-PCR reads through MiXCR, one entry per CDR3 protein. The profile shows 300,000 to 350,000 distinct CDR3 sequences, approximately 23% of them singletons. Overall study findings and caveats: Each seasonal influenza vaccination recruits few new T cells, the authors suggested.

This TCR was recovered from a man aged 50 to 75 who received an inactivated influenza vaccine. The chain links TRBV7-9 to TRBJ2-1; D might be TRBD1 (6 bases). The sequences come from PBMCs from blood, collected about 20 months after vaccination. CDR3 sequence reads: CASSPTWGQDNEQFF. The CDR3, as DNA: TGTGCCAGCAGCCCAACGTGGGGGCAAGACAATGAGCAGTTCTTC.